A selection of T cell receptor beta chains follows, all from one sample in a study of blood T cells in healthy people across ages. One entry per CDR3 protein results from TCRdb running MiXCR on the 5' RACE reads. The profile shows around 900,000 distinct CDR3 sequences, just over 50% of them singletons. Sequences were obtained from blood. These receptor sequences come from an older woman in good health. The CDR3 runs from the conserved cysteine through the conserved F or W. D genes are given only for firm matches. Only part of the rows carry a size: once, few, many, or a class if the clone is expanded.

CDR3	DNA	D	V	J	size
CASSSRQGSNYGYTF	TGTGCCAGTAGCTCGAGACAGGGATCTAACTATGGCTACACCTTC	TRBD1	TRBV7-9	TRBJ1-2	NA
CASVVRGQYTGELFF	TGTGCCAGCGTTGTAAGGGGGCAATACACCGGGGAGCTGTTTTTT	TRBD1	TRBV2	TRBJ2-2	NA
CASSAETGAFYEQYF	TGCGCCAGCAGCGCGGAGACAGGGGCTTTCTACGAGCAGTACTTC	TRBD1	TRBV5-1	TRBJ2-7	NA
CASSRSGSADTQYF	TGTGCCAGCAGTCGTAGCGGGAGCGCAGATACGCAGTATTTT	TRBD2	TRBV3-1	TRBJ2-3	NA
CASSLEDGREQFF	TGCGCCAGCAGCTTGGAAGACGGTCGGGAGCAGTTCTTC	NA	TRBV5-1	TRBJ2-1	NA
CASSRGGQLANYGYTF	TGTGCCAGCAGCCGGGGAGGACAGCTAGCTAACTATGGCTACACCTTC	NA	TRBV14	TRBJ1-2	once
CASSYLDRVLTDTQYF	TGTGCCAGCAGCTACTTGGACAGGGTCCTCACAGATACGCAGTATTTT	TRBD1	TRBV14	TRBJ2-3	NA
CAISESAGGGYTF	TGTGCCATCAGTGAGTCCGCCGGGGGGGGCTACACCTTC	NA	TRBV10-3	TRBJ1-2	once
CASSALQGNYGYTF	TGTGCCAGCAGTGCCTTACAGGGGAACTATGGCTACACCTTC	TRBD1	TRBV25-1	TRBJ1-2	NA
CASSFGTSGSVETQYF	TGTGCCAGCAGTTTCGGGACTAGCGGGAGTGTAGAGACCCAGTACTTC	TRBD2	TRBV12-3/TRBV12-4	TRBJ2-5	NA
CASSPLNKGWTGGTDTQYF	TGTGCCAGCTCACCACTAAACAAAGGGTGGACAGGCGGCACAGATACGCAGTATTTT	TRBD1	TRBV18	TRBJ2-3	NA
CASSLGLNKNIQYF	TGTGCCAGCAGCCTGGGACTTAATAAAAACATTCAGTACTTC	NA	TRBV7-2	TRBJ2-4	few
CASSSLNREGQYF	TGTGCCAGCAGCAGTTTGAATAGGGAAGGGCAGTACTTC	NA	TRBV7-9	TRBJ2-7	NA
CASSLVGPTSSYNEQFF	TGTGCCAGCAGCTTGGTAGGGCCCACCAGCTCCTACAATGAGCAGTTCTTC	NA	TRBV7-3	TRBJ2-1	few
CASSYRQGGNGELSF	TGTGCCAGCAGTTACCGGCAGGGTGGTAACGGGGAGCTGTCTTTT	NA	TRBV6-6	TRBJ2-2	once
CASTLMTGEEKLFF	TGTGCCAGCACCCTGATGACAGGGGAAGAAAAACTGTTTTTT	TRBD1	TRBV12-3/TRBV12-4	TRBJ1-4	NA
CASSESVGQPQHF	TGCGCCAGCAGTGAGTCGGTCGGTCAGCCCCAGCATTTT	NA	TRBV10-1	TRBJ1-5	NA
CASSPTGIDTGELFF	TGTGCCAGCAGCCCAACAGGGATCGACACCGGGGAGCTGTTTTTT	NA	TRBV7-2	TRBJ2-2	NA
CSARVQNYYEQYF	TGCAGTGCTAGGGTCCAGAACTACTACGAGCAGTACTTC	NA	TRBV20-1	TRBJ2-7	NA
CASSQEKANQPQHF	TGCGCCAGCAGCCAAGAAAAGGCCAATCAGCCCCAGCATTTT	NA	TRBV4-1	TRBJ1-5	NA
CSAREVGTSGPYEQYF	TGCAGTGCTAGAGAGGTCGGGACTAGCGGCCCCTACGAGCAGTACTTC	TRBD2	TRBV20-1	TRBJ2-7	NA
CASSEPGTSTNEKLFF	TGCGCCAGCAGTGAGCCGGGCACCTCAACTAATGAAAAACTGTTTTTT	NA	TRBV10-1	TRBJ1-4	NA
CASRYRDSFTDTQYF	TGTGCCAGCAGGTATAGGGACAGCTTCACAGATACGCAGTATTTT	TRBD1	TRBV28	TRBJ2-3	NA
CASSFVGELFF	TGTGCCAGCAGTTTCGTAGGGGAGCTGTTTTTT	NA	TRBV12-3/TRBV12-4	TRBJ2-2	few
CASISGGEQGEQFF	TGTGCCAGCATATCCGGAGGAGAGCAGGGTGAGCAGTTCTTC	NA	TRBV28	TRBJ2-1	NA
CASSYSGGPGLAGRKETQYF	TGTGCCAGCAGTTACTCGGGCGGGCCGGGACTAGCGGGACGAAAAGAGACCCAGTACTTC	TRBD2	TRBV6-5	TRBJ2-5	few
CASSMGQGGEQFF	TGCGCCAGCAGCATGGGACAGGGCGGTGAGCAGTTCTTC	TRBD1	TRBV5-1	TRBJ2-1	NA
CASMGLALEQFF	TGTGCCAGCATGGGACTAGCTTTAGAGCAGTTCTTC	TRBD2	TRBV6-1	TRBJ2-1	NA
CASSLAPGSPYEQYF	TGCGCCAGCAGCTTGGCCCCCGGGAGTCCCTACGAGCAGTACTTC	NA	TRBV5-1	TRBJ2-7	NA
CASSLLLHEQYF	TGTGCCAGCAGTTTACTATTACACGAGCAGTACTTC	NA	TRBV12-3/TRBV12-4	TRBJ2-7	many
CASSPVDSYEQYF	TGCGCCAGCAGCCCCGTCGACTCCTACGAGCAGTACTTC	NA	TRBV5-1	TRBJ2-7	NA
CATSRNPGRGFAYEQYF	TGTGCCACCAGCAGGAATCCGGGACGCGGCTTTGCCTACGAGCAGTACTTC	NA	TRBV15	TRBJ2-7	NA
CATSDPDTPQETQYF	TGTGCCACCAGTGATCCGGACACCCCTCAAGAGACCCAGTACTTC	NA	TRBV24-1	TRBJ2-5	once
CASSPESGTVMGGELFF	TGTGCCAGCAGCCCAGAATCCGGGACAGTAATGGGGGGGGAGCTGTTTTTT	TRBD1	TRBV4-2	TRBJ2-2	NA
CSVVGTVAEQYF	TGCAGCGTTGTGGGGACAGTGGCCGAGCAGTACTTC	TRBD1	TRBV29-1	TRBJ2-7	few
CASNHSGFRSYEQYF	TGTGCCAGCAACCATAGCGGATTCCGCTCCTACGAGCAGTACTTC	NA	TRBV12-3/TRBV12-4	TRBJ2-7	NA
CASGRYSYEQYF	TGTGCCAGCGGGAGGTACTCCTACGAGCAGTACTTC	NA	TRBV6-1	TRBJ2-7	few
CASSPLAGGSNEQFF	TGTGCCAGCAGTCCACTAGCGGGAGGCTCGAATGAGCAGTTCTTC	TRBD2	TRBV28	TRBJ2-1	NA
CASWRAGTEQYF	TGTGCCAGTTGGCGGGCGGGGACCGAGCAGTACTTC	NA	TRBV6-5	TRBJ2-7	few
CASSNTWAGRSPLHF	TGTGCCAGCAGTAATACATGGGCAGGCAGATCACCCCTCCACTTT	NA	TRBV28	TRBJ1-6	NA
CASSPTLVNNEQFF	TGTGCCAGCAGCCCAACGCTGGTTAACAATGAGCAGTTCTTC	NA	TRBV27	TRBJ2-1	NA
CASSLEGLAGGRTDTQYF	TGTGCCAGCAGCTTAGAGGGACTAGCGGGAGGAAGGACAGATACGCAGTATTTT	TRBD2	TRBV13	TRBJ2-3	few
CSTSGSAYNEQFF	TGCAGTACGAGCGGGAGCGCCTACAATGAGCAGTTCTTC	TRBD2	TRBV20-1	TRBJ2-1	NA
CSAAGTTLAKNIQYF	TGCAGTGCCGCAGGAACCACCTTAGCCAAAAACATTCAGTACTTC	NA	TRBV20-1	TRBJ2-4	NA
CASSRDWRRDTQYF	TGTGCCAGCAGCAGGGACTGGCGGAGGGATACGCAGTATTTT	NA	TRBV12-3/TRBV12-4	TRBJ2-3	NA
CASSTQGKGPDTQYF	TGTGCCAGCAGCACCCAGGGGAAGGGGCCAGATACGCAGTATTTT	NA	TRBV6-6	TRBJ2-3	few
CASSLKFWDRANEQYF	TGTGCCAGCAGTTTGAAATTTTGGGACAGGGCGAACGAGCAGTACTTC	TRBD1	TRBV27	TRBJ2-7	NA
CASSLTGTADGYTF	TGTGCCAGCAGCTTAACCGGGACAGCGGATGGCTACACCTTC	TRBD1	TRBV7-9	TRBJ1-2	few
CASSYLAGDDEQFF	TGTGCCAGCAGCTACCTAGCGGGAGATGATGAGCAGTTCTTC	TRBD2	TRBV7-9	TRBJ2-1	NA
CASSAGGRGFEKLFF	TGTGCCAGCAGCGCGGGGGGCCGGGGGTTTGAAAAACTGTTTTTT	NA	TRBV7-2	TRBJ1-4	NA
CASSFSKGQMTYEQYF	TGTGCCAGCAGTTTCTCTAAGGGACAGATGACCTACGAGCAGTACTTC	TRBD1	TRBV27	TRBJ2-7	few
CASSLNSSPLQETQYF	TGTGCCAGCAGCTTAAATTCTAGCCCCCTCCAAGAGACCCAGTACTTC	NA	TRBV7-2	TRBJ2-5	few
CASSEAGLPSEQFF	TGCGCCAGCAGTGAGGCGGGATTGCCTTCTGAGCAGTTCTTC	NA	TRBV10-2	TRBJ2-1	few
CASTEGSGANVLTF	TGCGCCAGCACCGAAGGGTCTGGGGCCAACGTCCTGACTTTC	NA	TRBV10-1	TRBJ2-6	few